A single sample is the source of the 9 T cell receptor beta chains below, sequenced in a study of liver allograft versus peripheral blood T cells. On the study more broadly: Transplanted-liver T cell receptor repertoires were compared with recipients' peripheral blood repertoires.

TCRdb ran MiXCR on the reads and lists one entry per CDR3 protein. The table has around 1,000 distinct CDR3 sequences, 19% seen once. These receptors were taken from a human patient who had a liver transplant. Certain T cells may be donor cells from the graft.

This clonotype is medium-sized (0.01 to 0.1%). This rearrangement joins TRBV20-1 to TRBJ2-2, with 7 bases identical to TRBD2. Germline CDR1 DFQATT, CDR2 SNEGSKA (reference sequence). V lost 5 bases to trimming and J lost 5 bases; unmatched junction nucleotides: 5. This CDR3 is built from 13 residues. CDR3 region: CSAAGLGTGELFF. CDR3 nucleotide sequence: TGCAGTGCTGCTGGACTAGGGACCGGGGAGCTGTTTTTT.

This clonotype was counted between two and nine times. V is TRBV10-3 and J is TRBJ2-1; TRBD2 agrees at 13 bases. The CDR3 is 16 residues long. The V segment lost 3 bases and the J segment 8 bases; nucleotides outside the gene matches: 7. Germline V lookup: CDR1 ENHRY, CDR2 SYGVKD. CDR3 protein: CAISEIWTSGSDEQFF. In DNA, the CDR3 is TGTGCCATCAGTGAAATATGGACTAGCGGGAGCGATGAGCAGTTCTTC.

Within the sample, this clonotype is medium-sized (0.01 to 0.1%). The chain couples TRBV6-2 or TRBV6-3 to TRBJ2-1; a possible D gene is TRBD2 (6 bases). Germline V gene data show CDR1 as MNHEY and CDR2 as SVGEGT. The CDR3 sequence is 17 residues long. Trimming left V 5 bases short and J 6 bases short, with 23 bases between. The CDR3 nucleotides are TGTGCCAGCAGTCCGGCGCGACTAGTCTGGAAGGGCAATGAGCAGTTCTTC. Encoded protein: CASSPARLVWKGNEQFF.

Many counts were recorded for this clonotype. This chain uses TRBV7-9 with TRBJ2-1; perhaps TRBD2 as D (6 bases). Trimming cost V 1 base and J 7 bases, with 17 bases left between them. Germline CDR1 reads SEHNR; CDR2 reads FQNEAQ (reference sequence). This CDR3 contains 16 residues. The CDR3 region has the DNA TGTGCCAGCAGCTTAGGACCGGGAGTAGGGGAGAATGAGCAGTTCTTC. It encodes CASSLGPGVGENEQFF.

This chain joins TRBV6-1 and TRBJ2-3, with TRBD1 matching 12 bases. There are 15 residues in the CDR3. Germline values: CDR1 MNHNS, CDR2 SASEGT. V trimming: 3 bases; J trimming: 4 bases; junction bases outside the gene matches: 2. The chain's CDR3 is CASSDGTGGADTQYF. The DNA for the CDR3 is TGTGCCAGCAGTGATGGGACAGGGGGCGCAGATACGCAGTATTTT.

Note on this clonotype: A far more abundant clone sits one base away, making this likely a read error. Without the conserved terminal phenylalanine or tryptophan, this CDR3 likely stems from a read error. The CDR3 sequence: CASSLAQLEQYY. The CDR3 DNA follows: TGTGCCAGCAGCTTGGCACAGCTCGAGCAGTACTAC. The V and J genes are TRBV5-4 and TRBJ2-7, with D unclear. The V end was cut by 0 bases, the J end by 6 bases, with 7 bases between. CDR3 length equals 12 residues. From germline, CDR1 is SGHNT and CDR2 YYREEE (reference sequence).

By its share, this clonotype is large (0.1 to 1%). V and J are TRBV27 and TRBJ1-2, with a tentative D call TRBD1 (6 bases). Germline values: CDR1 MNHEY, CDR2 SMNVEV (reference sequence). This CDR3 contains 16 residues. V was trimmed by 6 bases and J by 4 bases, leaving 21 bases between them. The CDR3 loop reads CASRDRDTTSTYGYTF. The CDR3 DNA reads as TGTGCCAGCAGGGACCGGGACACCACTTCGACCTATGGCTACACCTTC.

This clonotype is categorized as medium-sized (0.01 to 0.1%). V usage is TRBV25-1 and J usage is TRBJ1-2, with D tentatively TRBD1 (5 bases). The CDR3 is made up of 14 amino acids. The V gene's germline CDR1 is MGHDK and CDR2 SYGVNS. Trimming stripped 3 bases from V and 7 bases from J, with 15 bases between. CDR3 in DNA: TGTGCCAGCAGTGAGGGCATGGGGGGATTTGGCTACACCTTC. This codes for CASSEGMGGFGYTF.

Judged by abundance, this clonotype is medium-sized (0.01 to 0.1%). V is TRBV6-1 and J is TRBJ2-7, with D perhaps TRBD2 (6 bases). Trimming left V 5 bases short and J 3 bases short, with 20 bases between. This CDR3 spans 16 amino acids. The germline gives CDR1 MNHNS, CDR2 SASEGT. In nucleotides, the CDR3 is TGTGCCAGCAGTTCCAATTGGGGACTCAATAGCTACGAGCAGTACTTC. Amino acids: CASSSNWGLNSYEQYF.